The rows below give T cell receptor beta chains drawn from one sample of a study of cytomegalovirus exposure and HLA in healthy donors. Clones were read by immunoSEQ multiplex PCR, and TCRdb kept only the in-frame ones, dropping some. The repertoire consists of over 120,000 clones, with around 78% occurring once and the leading ten covering about 2.5%. Sequencing input: PBMCs. These receptors all stem from a young woman in good health and CMV-seropositive. CDR3s include the opening cysteine and the closing phenylalanine or tryptophan. The D gene is left open where the match is weak. Size is omitted from some rows. Given values are once, few, many or a class for expanded clones.

NA	TRBV6-5	TRBJ1-2	NA	TGTGCCAGCCGCAAACAGGGTACAGGCGGCTACACCTTC	CASRKQGTGGYTF
once	TRBV7-6	TRBJ2-7	TRBD2	TGTGCCAGCAGCGCGGCGGGGGTAGGTTCCTACGAGCAGTACTTC	CASSAAGVGSYEQYF
NA	TRBV5-1	TRBJ2-7	TRBD2	TGCGCCAGCAGCTTCGGTGTGGTTTGGGCGACAGAAACTAGCGGGGTGACCTACGAGCAGTACTTC	CASSFGVVWATETSGVTYEQYF
NA	TRBV30	TRBJ1-5	NA	TGTGCCTGGAGTGTCCCGGGGGGCAGGGGCAATCAGCCCCAGCATTTT	CAWSVPGGRGNQPQHF
NA	TRBV10-2	TRBJ2-7	NA	TGCGCCAGCAGTGGATCCGGGACAAATTACTTC	CASSGSGTNYF
once	TRBV4-1	TRBJ2-1	TRBD2	TGCGCCAGCAGCCAAGGTATAGGACTAGCGGGGGGCTCCTACAATGAGCAGTTCTTC	CASSQGIGLAGGSYNEQFF
NA	TRBV20-1	TRBJ2-1	TRBD1	TGCAGGGCAGGGGGATACAATGAGCAGTTCTTC	CRAGGYNEQFF
NA	TRBV30	TRBJ2-5	TRBD2	TGTGCCTGGAGTGTACGGGCGGGGGGCTGGGAGACCCAGTACTTC	CAWSVRAGGWETQYF
NA	TRBV19	TRBJ2-1	NA	TGTGCCAGTAGCTCTAGACTCGTATATGAGCAGTTCTTC	CASSSRLVYEQFF
NA	TRBV7-9	TRBJ2-5	NA	TGTGCCAGCAGCTTTTCTGGAGGACGAAGAGAGACCCAGTACTTC	CASSFSGGRRETQYF
few	TRBV11-2	TRBJ1-6	NA	TGTGCCAGCAGCTCGACTTGGGATTCACCCCTCCACTTT	CASSSTWDSPLHF
NA	TRBV11-2	TRBJ2-3	NA	TGTGCCAGCAGCTCGGAGCGGCTGGGCACAGATACGCAGTATTTT	CASSSERLGTDTQYF
NA	TRBV27	TRBJ2-7	TRBD1	TGTGCCAGCAGTTTATACAGGGGCGGCGAGCAGTACTTC	CASSLYRGGEQYF
NA	TRBV18	TRBJ1-3	NA	TGTGCCAGCTCACCCAGGGCATACTCTGGAAACACCATATATTTT	CASSPRAYSGNTIYF
NA	TRBV10-3	TRBJ1-1	TRBD1	TGTGCCACCAAGGACAGGGGGAACACTGAAGCTTTCTTT	CATKDRGNTEAFF
NA	TRBV27	TRBJ2-7	TRBD1	TGTGCCAGCAGTTTAGAGCCAGGGGGCGACGAGCAGTACTTC	CASSLEPGGDEQYF
NA	TRBV6-5	TRBJ1-3	TRBD1	TGTGCCAGCAGTTACTCGACAGGGACCTCTGGAAACACCATATATTTT	CASSYSTGTSGNTIYF
NA	TRBV5-1	TRBJ1-1	NA	TGCGCCAGCAGCTTTCAGGGAAGGCACACTGAAGCTTTCTTT	CASSFQGRHTEAFF
NA	TRBV7-9	TRBJ1-2	NA	TGTGCCAGCAGCTTCGGGATAGAGAACTATGGCTACACCTTC	CASSFGIENYGYTF
NA	TRBV5-1	TRBJ2-1	TRBD2	TGCGCCAGCAGCCCAGGGACTACACCCTCCTACAATGAGCAGTTCTTC	CASSPGTTPSYNEQFF